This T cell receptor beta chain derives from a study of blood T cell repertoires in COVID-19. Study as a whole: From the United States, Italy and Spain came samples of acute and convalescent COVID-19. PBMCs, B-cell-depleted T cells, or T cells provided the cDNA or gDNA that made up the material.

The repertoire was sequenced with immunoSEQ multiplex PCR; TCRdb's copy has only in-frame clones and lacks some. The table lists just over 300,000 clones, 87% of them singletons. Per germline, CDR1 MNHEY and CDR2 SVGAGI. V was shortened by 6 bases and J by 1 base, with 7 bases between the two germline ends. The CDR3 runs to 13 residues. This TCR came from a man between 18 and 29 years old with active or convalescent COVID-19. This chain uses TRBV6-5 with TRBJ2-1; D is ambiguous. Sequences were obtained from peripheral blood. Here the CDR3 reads CASRTGSYNEQFF. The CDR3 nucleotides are TGTGCCAGCAGAACCGGGTCCTACAATGAGCAGTTCTTC.